This TCR beta chain was captured in a study of T cells after posttransplantation cyclophosphamide. Findings of the study overall: Recipient CMV seropositivity and CMV reactivation strongly tracked TRB clonality.

Libraries were prepared by immunoSEQ multiplex PCR; TCRdb keeps only in-frame clonotypes and omits some of them. Of 20,000 to 25,000 clones listed, around 73% are singletons. Comments on this clone: Its antigen is not identified.

This CDR3 region has 14 residues. V lost 6 bases, J lost 1 base, and 2 bases stayed unmatched. Germline V lookup: CDR1 MNHNS, CDR2 SASEGT. V and J are TRBV6-1 and TRBJ2-3, with 9 bases identical to TRBD2. Sequencing input: memory CD4+ T cells sorted from PBMCs. The receptor's source is a woman in her fifties or sixties in good health, CMV-negative, and a related stem cell transplant donor. The CDR3 is CASRIAGGTDTQYF. The CDR3 DNA sequence: TGTGCCAGCAGGATAGCGGGGGGCACAGATACGCAGTATTTT.